This T cell receptor beta chain emerged from a study of T-cell memory formation after mild COVID-19 (dated by TCRdb to the early 2020s). Background on the whole study: TCR sequence clusters from the two donors were largely donor specific. Longitudinal TCRalpha and TCRbeta repertoire sequencing tracked T-cell clones expanding and contracting after mild COVID-19 in two donors. The cohort was made up of two young adult volunteers, one female and one male, who were previously healthy.

PBMCs were isolated by Ficoll-Paque density gradient centrifugation. The CDR3 holds 13 amino acids from the cysteine to the phenylalanine. Only the CDR3 DNA stays, 39 bases, in frame from base 1. Looking up the germline V gene yields CDR1 SGHTA and CDR2 FQGTGA. V and J are truncated by 5 bases and 4 bases respectively, leaving an intervening sequence of 8 bases. Sequencing used an Illumina NovaSeq 6000. TCRalpha and TCRbeta cDNA libraries were built by 5'RACE with constant-segment primers, adding sample barcodes and unique molecular identifiers. Trizol reagent was used to extract RNA from every sample. The libraries were amplified in two PCR steps, and the second step added a second sample barcode and Illumina TruSeq adapters. Sequencing of libraries was performed on an Illumina NovaSeq with 2 x 150 bp paired-end reads. The authors' analysis ran thus. Reads were demultiplexed and collapsed into UMI-guided consensus sequences with migec v1.2.7. Using mixcr v2.1.11, UMI consensuses were aligned to TRA and TRB V and J templates and then assembled into clonotypes. Expanded or contracted clonotypes were those called significant by both edgeR and NoisET, with noise models trained on biological replicates. For edgeR calls, a false discovery rate-adjusted p below 0.01 and a log2 fold-change threshold of 1 were applied. PCA with hierarchical clustering of max-normalized trajectories of the 1000 most abundant clonotypes was used as exploratory dynamics analysis. Separately sequenced CD4+ and CD8+ repertoires were used to assign a CD4 or CD8 phenotype to each responding clone. TCRdb reran the public reads through fastp at Q25 and MiXCR, keeping productive beta chains. Each record represents a unique CDR3 protein, reported with the most common genes and DNA among its rows. What appears here as the V and J calls and clone size reflects TCRdb's work, not the paper's. Recorded for this sample are 250,000 to 350,000 distinct CDR3 sequences; roughly an eighth of them occurred a single time. The biggest ten clones account for roughly a fifth of the sample.

Details on this clonotype: There is no known antigen for this receptor. It has no much larger one-base neighbor in the sample; base qualities were not kept.

The research as a whole found: Whether the second-wave clones peaking on day 37 were SARS-CoV-2 specific was not confirmed. Contracting CD4+ clones were found mainly in CM and EM memory subsets, while CD8+ clones were enriched in EMRA. Only two mild cases were covered in the study, and larger cohorts including severe cases with pre-infection samples were considered necessary. Balanced CD4/CD8 phenotypes were observed for clones contracting from day 15 to 85, whereas a bias towards CD4+ was observed for a second wave of clones expanding from day 15 to 37. The detection of some responding clones in pre-infection memory suggests that pre-existing cross-reactive memory T cells joined the SARS-CoV-2 response.

The chain is made from TRBV7-3 and TRBJ2-2; too little of a D gene remains to name it. This sequence was found in a man younger than 35 who had mild COVID-19 (a few samples of this study predate the infection). The sample titles of this study are shuffled in the database, so cell type and time point are left out; the donor was told from shared clones. Sample: PBMCs or a T cell subset sorted from them (not recorded which). The nucleotides read TGTGCCAGCAGCGTGACTGTCACCGGGGAGCTGTTTTTT. Translated, it gives CASSVTVTGELFF.